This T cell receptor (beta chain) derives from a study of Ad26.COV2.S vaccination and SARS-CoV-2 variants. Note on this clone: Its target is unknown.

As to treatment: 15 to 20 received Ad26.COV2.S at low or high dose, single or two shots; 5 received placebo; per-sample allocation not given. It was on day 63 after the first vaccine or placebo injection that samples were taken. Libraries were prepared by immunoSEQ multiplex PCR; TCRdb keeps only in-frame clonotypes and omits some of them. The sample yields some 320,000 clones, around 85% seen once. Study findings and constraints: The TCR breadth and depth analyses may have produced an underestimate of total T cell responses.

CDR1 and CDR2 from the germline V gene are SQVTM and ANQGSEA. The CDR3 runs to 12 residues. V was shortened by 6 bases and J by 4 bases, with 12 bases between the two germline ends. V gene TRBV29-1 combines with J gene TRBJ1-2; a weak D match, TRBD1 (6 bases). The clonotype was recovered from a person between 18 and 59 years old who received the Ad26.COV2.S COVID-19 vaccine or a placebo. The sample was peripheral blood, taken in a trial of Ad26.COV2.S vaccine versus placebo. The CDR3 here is CSVPQGAYGYTF. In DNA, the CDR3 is TGCAGCGTCCCACAGGGAGCCTATGGCTACACCTTC.